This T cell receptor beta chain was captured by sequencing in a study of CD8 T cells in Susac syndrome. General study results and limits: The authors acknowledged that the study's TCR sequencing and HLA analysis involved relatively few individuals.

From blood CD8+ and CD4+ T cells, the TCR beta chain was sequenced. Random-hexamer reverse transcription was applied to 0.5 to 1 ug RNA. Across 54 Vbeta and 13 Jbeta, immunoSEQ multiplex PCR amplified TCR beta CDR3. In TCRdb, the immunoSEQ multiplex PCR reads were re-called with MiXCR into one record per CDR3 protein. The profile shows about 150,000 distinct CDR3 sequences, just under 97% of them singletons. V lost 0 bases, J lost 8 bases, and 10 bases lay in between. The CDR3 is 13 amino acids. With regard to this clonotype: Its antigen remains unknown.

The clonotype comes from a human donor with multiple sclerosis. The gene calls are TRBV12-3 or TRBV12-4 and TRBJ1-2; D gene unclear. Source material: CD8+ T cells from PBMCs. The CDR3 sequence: CASSLALQEGYTF. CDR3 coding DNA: TGTGCCAGCAGTTTAGCGCTCCAGGAAGGCTACACCTTC.